The clone carrying this T cell receptor (beta chain) was recorded many times. Its target is unknown. The sample belongs to a study of T cell repertoires in cytomegalovirus infection. Study-level information: TCR beta signatures that were public indicated CMV infection and matching HLA type.

This CDR3 has 15 residues. V lost 3 bases to trimming and J lost 9 bases; unmatched junction nucleotides: 11. Germline V lookup: CDR1 SGHTA, CDR2 FQGNSA. TCRdb re-derived calls from the reads in MiXCR, one entry per CDR3 protein. The repertoire has approximately 300,000 distinct CDR3 sequences, just under 30% of them found once; the top ten carry around 20%. V and J are TRBV7-2 and TRBJ2-1; 7 nucleotides agree with TRBD2. Here the sequenced sample was cultured PBMCs, taken from culture after CMV antigen stimulation. This TCR came from a human donor in good health (CMV status not recorded). Some clones in this sample may be carry-over from other donors' samples. The CDR3 protein is CASSFRGSMGVEQFF. In DNA, the CDR3 is TGTGCCAGCAGCTTTCGCGGGAGTATGGGAGTTGAGCAGTTCTTC.